Each of the 25 T cell receptor beta chains below was sequenced from the same sample in a study of human T cells and chemical hapten exposure. MiXCR was run by TCRdb on the RACE reads, yielding one entry per CDR3 protein. This table holds about 300,000 distinct CDR3 sequences, 5.5% found once. Indicated time point: pre-sensitization, week 0. The sample's treatment: therapeutic diphenylcyclopropenone sensitization with weekly scalp DPC. This specimen consisted of whole blood, obtained in connection with sensitization to the hapten diphenylcyclopropenone (DPC). The receptors shown here come from a woman under 30 with alopecia areata. Some clones in this sample may be carry-over from other donors' samples.

This clonotype was detected only a few times. V gene TRBV2 combines with J gene TRBJ1-5, with D possibly TRBD1 on 5 matching bases. CDR3 length: 14 residues. Looked up from germline, CDR1 is SNHLY and CDR2 is FYNNEI. V was cut by 8 bases and J by 5 bases, with 16 bases left in between. The CDR3 region is CASSQMGPYQPQHF. CDR3 sequence (DNA): TGTGCCAGCTCCCAAATGGGACCGTATCAGCCCCAGCATTTT.

There are many counts of this clonotype. The chain uses TRBV28 and TRBJ2-7; D is possibly TRBD1 (6 bases). The germline V gene encodes CDR1 MDHEN and CDR2 SYDVKM. Trimming removed 3 bases at V and 3 bases at J, with 21 bases between. The CDR3 is 17 amino acids. The CDR3 bases are TGTGCCAGCAGTTTCACCACCGAGGCCAGGGGCCGCTACGAGCAGTACTTC. Residues: CASSFTTEARGRYEQYF.

The chain combines TRBV4-3 with TRBJ1-2; no clear D gene. With 0 bases removed from V and 2 bases from J, the gap between germline ends came to 10 bases. This CDR3 comprises 15 residues. Germline assignment: CDR1 LGHNA and CDR2 YSLEER. CDR3 coding DNA: TGCGCCAGCAGCCAAGATGGAACGGGGAACTATGGCTACACCTTC. Protein sequence: CASSQDGTGNYGYTF.

Many counts were recorded for this clonotype. This sequence joins TRBV6-2 or TRBV6-3 and TRBJ2-4; D not certain. Germline loops: CDR1 MNHEY, CDR2 SVGEGT. This CDR3 spans 15 amino acids. Trimming left V 2 bases short and J 0 bases short, with 8 bases between. CDR3 nucleotide sequence: TGTGCCAGCAGTTACCGTGAGCTAGCCAAAAACATTCAGTACTTC. This encodes CASSYRELAKNIQYF.

In its sample, this clonotype was seen many times. This chain uses TRBV7-9 with TRBJ1-5; no clear D. Trimming removed 1 base at V and 0 bases at J, with 10 bases between. Germline loops: CDR1 SEHNR, CDR2 FQNEAQ (reference sequence). The CDR3 sequence is 16 residues long. In DNA form, the CDR3 reads TGTGCCAGCAGCTTAGTAACAGCCTATAGCAATCAGCCCCAGCATTTT. Translating gives CASSLVTAYSNQPQHF.

This clonotype was recorded many times. The chain couples TRBV7-3 to TRBJ2-3, with 13 bases aligning to TRBD2. Trimming cost V 5 bases and J 7 bases; bases outside gene matches: 6. Per the germline V gene, CDR1 is SGHTA and CDR2 is FQGTGA. The CDR3 is 15 amino acids. CDR3 region: CASSPGLAGDHTQYF. As DNA, the CDR3 is TGTGCCAGCAGCCCCGGACTAGCGGGGGATCATACGCAGTATTTT.

This clonotype has only a few counts. The chain couples TRBV24-1 to TRBJ1-2, with 8 positions matching TRBD1. The CDR3 totals 13 residues. V was pared by 4 bases and J by 7 bases, with 4 bases of the junction left unmatched. The germline CDR1 and CDR2 sequences are KGHDR and SFDVKD. The CDR3 is CATSEGQGRGYTF. DNA of the CDR3: TGTGCCACCAGTGAAGGACAGGGACGTGGCTACACCTTC.

This clonotype was observed at least ten times. The chain joins TRBV10-3 to TRBJ1-1, with D possibly being TRBD1 (6 bases). This CDR3 has 18 residues. The V end lost 6 bases, the J end lost 0 bases, and 23 bases lay between the germline ends. Germline V CDR1 and CDR2: ENHRY, SYGVKD. Here the CDR3 reads CAIRTAGAAGRVNTEAFF. The CDR3 nucleotides are TGTGCCATCAGGACAGCAGGGGCGGCTGGTCGAGTGAACACTGAAGCTTTCTTT.

This chain links TRBV12-3 or TRBV12-4 with TRBJ1-6; 8 nucleotides match TRBD1. This CDR3 region has 13 residues. V lost 6 bases, J lost 10 bases, and 5 bases stayed unmatched. The CDR3 DNA reads as TGTGCCAGCAGCACAGGGGGGGAATCACCCCTCCACTTT. This gives the protein CASSTGGESPLHF.

This clonotype has at least ten counts. V is TRBV4-3 and J is TRBJ1-3; D unresolved. The germline V gene encodes CDR1 LGHNA and CDR2 YSLEER. V was trimmed by 0 bases and J by 5 bases, leaving 8 bases between them. The CDR3 runs 14 residues. The CDR3 loop is CASSQDAVRNTIYF. CDR3 DNA sequence: TGCGCCAGCAGCCAAGACGCTGTTCGAAACACCATATATTTT.

This clonotype was recorded many times. V gene TRBV29-1 combines with J gene TRBJ1-1; possible D gene TRBD1, 6 bases. Germline assignment: CDR1 SQVTM and CDR2 ANQGSEA. This CDR3 region has 13 residues. V lost 6 bases to trimming and J lost 5 bases, with 16 bases between them. CDR3 sequence: CSVMTGGATEAFF. CDR3 coding DNA: TGCAGCGTGATGACTGGGGGGGCGACTGAAGCTTTCTTT.

This clonotype occurred a few times. The gene calls are TRBV5-6 and TRBJ2-7, with D possibly being TRBD1 (5 bases). CDR1 and CDR2 (germline): SGHDT, YYEEEE. V gave up 4 bases and J gave up 4 bases, with 18 bases separating them. The length of the CDR3 is 15 residues. The CDR3 reads CASSPFDQGQYEQYF. The CDR3, as DNA: TGTGCCAGCAGCCCATTTGATCAGGGTCAGTACGAGCAGTACTTC.

This clonotype was counted ten times or more. The rearrangement uses TRBV20-1 and TRBJ2-7, with 10 bases lining up with TRBD1. Germline CDR1 and CDR2: DFQATT and SNEGSKA (reference sequence). Losses at the gene ends were 4 bases for V and 3 bases for J; bases not matched to a gene: 6. This CDR3 region has 14 residues. CDR3 sequence: CSAINRDRGYEQYF. The CDR3, as DNA: TGCAGTGCTATCAACCGGGACAGGGGCTACGAGCAGTACTTC.

This clonotype has at least ten counts. The V call is TRBV20-1, the J call TRBJ2-1, with 7 nucleotides matching TRBD2. V was clipped by 2 bases and J by 3 bases; unmatched bases: 13. This CDR3 is built from 17 residues. The germline V gene encodes CDR1 DFQATT and CDR2 SNEGSKA (reference sequence). CDR3 amino acids: CSARLADRPSDYNEQFF. Written as DNA, the CDR3 is TGCAGTGCTAGACTAGCGGACCGGCCGAGTGACTACAATGAGCAGTTCTTC.

The chain has TRBV10-3 and TRBJ1-5, with D hard to call. Germline CDR1 and CDR2: ENHRY and SYGVKD. The CDR3 is made up of 13 amino acids. Trimming pared 6 bases from V and 7 bases from J, leaving 13 bases between. DNA for the CDR3: TGTGCCATCAGGGGCAGGTCGGACCAGCCCCAGCATTTT. As protein: CAIRGRSDQPQHF.

The chain recombines TRBV12-3 or TRBV12-4 with TRBJ2-5; maybe TRBD2 (6 bases). CDR3 length: 16 amino acids. Trimming took 1 base from V and 5 from J, leaving 17 bases between them. The CDR3 sequence is CASSLEGTPGWETQYF. The CDR3 DNA reads as TGTGCCAGCAGTTTAGAAGGGACTCCCGGTTGGGAGACCCAGTACTTC.

This chain links TRBV20-1 with TRBJ1-5; D uncertain. V lost 3 bases and J 0 bases, leaving 6 bases between the germline ends. The CDR3 sequence is 13 residues long. Germline V lookup: CDR1 DFQATT, CDR2 SNEGSKA (reference sequence). In DNA form, the CDR3 reads TGCAGTGCTAGGACGGATAGCAATCAGCCCCAGCATTTT. Encoded protein: CSARTDSNQPQHF.

Many counts were recorded for this clonotype. V usage is TRBV29-1 and J usage is TRBJ2-5; D could derive from TRBD1 or TRBD2 (5 bases each). CDR1 is SQVTM, CDR2 ANQGSEA, per germline. The V end was cut by 8 bases, the J end by 1 base, with 8 bases between. The length of the CDR3 is 11 residues. The CDR3 protein is CSTGRQETQYF. For the CDR3, the DNA is TGCAGCACGGGACGCCAAGAGACCCAGTACTTC. The variable domain in full, with the rest retrieved from reference TRBV29-1 and TRBJ2-5, is SAVISQKPSRDICQRGTSLTIQCQVDSQVTMMFWYRQQPGQSLTLIATANQGSEATYESGFVIDKFPISRPNLTFSTLTVSNMSPEDSSIYLCSTGRQETQYFGPGTRLLVL.

In this sample, this clonotype turned up a few times. The chain joins TRBV9 to TRBJ1-1; D is unresolved. CDR3 length: 10 residues. With 0 bases removed from V and 8 bases from J, the gap between germline ends came to 2 bases. Germline assignment: CDR1 SGDLS and CDR2 YYNGEE. The CDR3 bases are TGTGCCAGCAGCGTAGGAGAAGCTTTCTTT. Encoded protein: CASSVGEAFF.

This clonotype was observed many times. The rearrangement uses TRBV6-5 and TRBJ2-7; D might be TRBD2 (5 bases). Trimming shortened V by 4 bases and J by 4 bases, and 14 bases separated the two germline ends. This CDR3 region has 14 residues. From germline, CDR1 is MNHEY and CDR2 SVGAGI. The CDR3, as DNA: TGTGCCAGCAGTTCAATGGGTAGCGTATACGAGCAGTACTTC. Protein product: CASSSMGSVYEQYF.

This clonotype showed up many times. The rearrangement links TRBV7-3 to TRBJ2-1, with D tentatively TRBD1 (5 bases). The CDR3 length is 15 residues. V dropped 5 bases and J dropped 1 base, with 12 bases sitting between them. Germline CDR1 reads SGHTA; CDR2 reads FQGTGA. In DNA form, the CDR3 reads TGTGCCAGCAGCCCCGGGTACAGGTCCTACAATGAGCAGTTCTTC. Protein sequence: CASSPGYRSYNEQFF.

This clonotype was detected only a few times. CDR3 DNA: TGTGCCAGCAGTTATTTAGACAGGGAGGATGGCTACACCTTC. It specifies CASSYLDREDGYTF. This chain joins TRBV6-9 and TRBJ1-2, with 7 bases that match TRBD1. Germline V gives CDR1 MNHGY, CDR2 SVAAGI. The CDR3 sequence is 14 residues long. J was trimmed by 6 bases and V by 1 base; bases with no gene match: 5.

This clonotype was counted at least ten times. The CDR3 reads CATESGAQGGYTF. CDR3 in DNA: TGTGCCACCGAATCGGGGGCCCAAGGAGGCTACACCTTC. V is TRBV24-1 and J is TRBJ1-2, with D perhaps TRBD1 (6 bases). V was clipped by 9 bases and J by 8 bases, with 18 bases between them. Per germline, CDR1 KGHDR and CDR2 SFDVKD. CDR3 length: 13 residues.

This clonotype was observed at least ten times. The rearrangement joins TRBV29-1 to TRBJ2-1; D is uncertain. Germline CDR1 and CDR2: SQVTM and ANQGSEA. This CDR3 is built from 14 residues. The germline V and J ends were trimmed by 3 bases and 6 bases, with 15 bases remaining between them. The CDR3 nucleotides read TGCAGCGTTGACTTTGGCTATAGTAGCAATGAGCAGTTCTTC. Translating gives CSVDFGYSSNEQFF.

This clonotype showed up just a few times. This rearrangement joins TRBV7-9 to TRBJ2-1, with 9 positions matching TRBD1. Germline V lookup: CDR1 SEHNR, CDR2 FQNEAQ (reference sequence). V lost 8 bases, J lost 8 bases, and 7 bases stayed unmatched. This CDR3 is 13 amino acids long. CDR3 protein: CASVGTGQHEQFF. The CDR3 DNA is TGTGCCAGCGTAGGGACAGGGCAACATGAGCAGTTCTTC.